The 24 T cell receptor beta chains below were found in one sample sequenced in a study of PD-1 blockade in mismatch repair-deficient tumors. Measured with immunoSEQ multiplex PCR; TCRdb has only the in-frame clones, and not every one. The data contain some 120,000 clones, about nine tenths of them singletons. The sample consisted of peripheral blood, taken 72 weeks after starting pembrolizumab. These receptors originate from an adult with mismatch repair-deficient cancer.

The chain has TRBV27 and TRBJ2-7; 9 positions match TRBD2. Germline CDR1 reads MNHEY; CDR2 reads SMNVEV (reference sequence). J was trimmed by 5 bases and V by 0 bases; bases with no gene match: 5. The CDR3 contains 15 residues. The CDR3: CASSLSPSGMNEQYF. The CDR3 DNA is TGTGCCAGCAGTTTATCCCCTAGCGGGATGAACGAGCAGTACTTC.

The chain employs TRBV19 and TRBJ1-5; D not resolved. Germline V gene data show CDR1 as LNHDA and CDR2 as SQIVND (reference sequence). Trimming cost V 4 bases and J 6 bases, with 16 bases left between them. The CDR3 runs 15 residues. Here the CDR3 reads CASSTTLGSGQPQHF. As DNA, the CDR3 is TGTGCCAGTAGTACCACCTTGGGGTCAGGTCAGCCCCAGCATTTT. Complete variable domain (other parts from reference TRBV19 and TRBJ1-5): DGGITQSPKYLFRKEGQNVTLSCEQNLNHDAMYWYRQDPGQGLRLIYYSQIVNDFQKGDIAEGYSVSREKKESFPLTVTSAQKNPTAFYLCASSTTLGSGQPQHFGDGTRLSIL.

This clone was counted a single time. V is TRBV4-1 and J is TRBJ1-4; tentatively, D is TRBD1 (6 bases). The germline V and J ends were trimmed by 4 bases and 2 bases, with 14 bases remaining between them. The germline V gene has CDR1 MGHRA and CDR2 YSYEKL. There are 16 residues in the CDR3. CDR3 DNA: TGCGCCAGCAGCCGCCGCGCAGGGGCGACTAATGAAAAACTGTTTTTT. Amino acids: CASSRRAGATNEKLFF.

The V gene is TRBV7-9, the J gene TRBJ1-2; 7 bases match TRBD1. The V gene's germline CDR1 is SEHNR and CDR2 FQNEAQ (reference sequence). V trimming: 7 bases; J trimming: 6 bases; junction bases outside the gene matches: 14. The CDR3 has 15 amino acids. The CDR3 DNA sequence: TGTGCCAGCACCTCCCCCGACAGGGAAGTCCATGGCTACACCTTC. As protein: CASTSPDREVHGYTF.

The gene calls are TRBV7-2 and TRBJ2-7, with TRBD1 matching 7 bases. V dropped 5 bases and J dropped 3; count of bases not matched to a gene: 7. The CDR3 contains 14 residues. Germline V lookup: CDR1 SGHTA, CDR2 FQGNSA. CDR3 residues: CASSRDWTGYEQYF. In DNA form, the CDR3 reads TGTGCCAGCAGCCGTGACTGGACAGGCTACGAGCAGTACTTC.

CDR3 residues: CASSQVIRVEQFF. The CDR3 DNA is TGTGCCAGCAGCCAAGTAATCCGTGTGGAGCAGTTCTTC. The gene calls are TRBV14 and TRBJ2-1; D call uncertain. Germline V gene sequence: CDR1 SGHDN, CDR2 FVKESK. CDR3 size: 13 residues. V lost 1 base and J lost 10, with 11 bases in between.

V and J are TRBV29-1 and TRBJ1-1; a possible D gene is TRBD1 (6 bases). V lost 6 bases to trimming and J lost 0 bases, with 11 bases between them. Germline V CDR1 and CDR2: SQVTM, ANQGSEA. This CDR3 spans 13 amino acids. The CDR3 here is CSVTQGMNTEAFF. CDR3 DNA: TGCAGCGTAACGCAGGGGATGAACACTGAAGCTTTCTTT.

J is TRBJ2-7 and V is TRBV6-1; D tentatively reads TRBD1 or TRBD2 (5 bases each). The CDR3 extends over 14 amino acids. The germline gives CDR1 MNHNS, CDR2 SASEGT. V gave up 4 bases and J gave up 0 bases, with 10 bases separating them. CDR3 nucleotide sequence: TGTGCCAGCAGTGTTGAGGGGAGCTCCTACGAGCAGTACTTC. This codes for CASSVEGSSYEQYF.

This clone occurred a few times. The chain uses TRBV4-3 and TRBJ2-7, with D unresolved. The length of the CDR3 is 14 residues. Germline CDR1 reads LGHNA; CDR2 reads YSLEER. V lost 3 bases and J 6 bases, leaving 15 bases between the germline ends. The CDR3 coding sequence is TGCGCCAGCAGCCAGGGCTATCTAACTTCCGAGCAGTACTTC. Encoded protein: CASSQGYLTSEQYF.

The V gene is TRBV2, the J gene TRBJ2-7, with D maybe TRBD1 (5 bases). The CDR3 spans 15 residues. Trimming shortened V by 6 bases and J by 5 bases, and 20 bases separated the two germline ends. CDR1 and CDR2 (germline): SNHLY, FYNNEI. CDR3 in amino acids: CASSSPFIMGHEQYF. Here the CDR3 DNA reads TGTGCCAGCAGCTCTCCCTTTATTATGGGGCACGAGCAGTACTTC.

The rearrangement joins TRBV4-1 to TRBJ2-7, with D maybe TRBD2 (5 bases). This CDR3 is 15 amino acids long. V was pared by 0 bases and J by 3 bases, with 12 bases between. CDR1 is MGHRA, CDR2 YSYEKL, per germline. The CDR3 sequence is CASSQEERFNYEQYF. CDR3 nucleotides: TGCGCCAGCAGCCAAGAAGAGCGGTTCAACTACGAGCAGTACTTC.

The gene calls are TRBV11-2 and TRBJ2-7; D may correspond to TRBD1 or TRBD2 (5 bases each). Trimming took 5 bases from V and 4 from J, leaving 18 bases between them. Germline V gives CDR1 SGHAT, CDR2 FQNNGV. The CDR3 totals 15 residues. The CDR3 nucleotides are TGTGCCAGCAGCCGAGAGGGACCGGGCGGATACGAGCAGTACTTC. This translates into CASSREGPGGYEQYF.

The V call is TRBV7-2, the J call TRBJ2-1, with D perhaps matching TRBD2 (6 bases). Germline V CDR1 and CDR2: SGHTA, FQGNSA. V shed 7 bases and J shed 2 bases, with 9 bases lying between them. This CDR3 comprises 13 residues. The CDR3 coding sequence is TGTGCCAGCATGGGGACTCCCTACAATGAGCAGTTCTTC. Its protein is CASMGTPYNEQFF.

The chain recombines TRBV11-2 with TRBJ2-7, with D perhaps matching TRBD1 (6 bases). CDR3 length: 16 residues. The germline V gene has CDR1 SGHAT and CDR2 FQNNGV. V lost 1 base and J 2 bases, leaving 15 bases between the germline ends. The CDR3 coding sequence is TGTGCCAGCAGCTTAGTGGAGACAGGAGTGCCCTACGAGCAGTACTTC. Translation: CASSLVETGVPYEQYF.

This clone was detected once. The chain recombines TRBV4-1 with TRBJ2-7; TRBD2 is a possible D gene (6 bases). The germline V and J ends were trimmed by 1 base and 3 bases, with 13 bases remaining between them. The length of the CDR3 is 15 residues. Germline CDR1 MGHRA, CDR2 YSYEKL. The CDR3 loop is CASSQVDGSNYEQYF. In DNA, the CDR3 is TGCGCCAGCAGCCAAGTAGACGGGAGTAACTACGAGCAGTACTTC.

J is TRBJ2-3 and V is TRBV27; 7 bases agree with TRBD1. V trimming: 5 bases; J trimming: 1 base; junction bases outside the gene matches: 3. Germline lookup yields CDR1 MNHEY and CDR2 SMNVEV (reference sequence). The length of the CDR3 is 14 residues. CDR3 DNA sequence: TGTGCCAGCAGTGAGGGGACAGGCACAGATACGCAGTATTTT. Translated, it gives CASSEGTGTDTQYF.

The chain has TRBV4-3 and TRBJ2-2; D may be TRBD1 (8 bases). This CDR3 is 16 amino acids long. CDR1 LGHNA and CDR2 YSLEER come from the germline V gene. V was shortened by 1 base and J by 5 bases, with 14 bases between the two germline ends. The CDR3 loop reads CASSQGTGGGTGELFF. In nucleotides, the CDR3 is TGCGCCAGCAGCCAAGGAACAGGGGGGGGGACCGGGGAGCTGTTTTTT.

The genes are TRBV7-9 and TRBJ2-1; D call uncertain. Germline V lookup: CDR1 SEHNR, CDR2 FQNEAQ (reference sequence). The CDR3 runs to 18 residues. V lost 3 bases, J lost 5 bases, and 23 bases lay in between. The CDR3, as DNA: TGTGCCAGCAGCTTGAGATTACAATTGGAGTTAGGGCACAATGAGCAGTTCTTC. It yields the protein CASSLRLQLELGHNEQFF.

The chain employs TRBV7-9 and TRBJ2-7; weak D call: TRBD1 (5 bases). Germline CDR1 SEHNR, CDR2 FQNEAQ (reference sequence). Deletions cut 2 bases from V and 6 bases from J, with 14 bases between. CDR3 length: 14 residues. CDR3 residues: CASSLQGSGPEQYF. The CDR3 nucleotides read TGTGCCAGCAGCTTACAGGGCTCTGGGCCCGAGCAGTACTTC.

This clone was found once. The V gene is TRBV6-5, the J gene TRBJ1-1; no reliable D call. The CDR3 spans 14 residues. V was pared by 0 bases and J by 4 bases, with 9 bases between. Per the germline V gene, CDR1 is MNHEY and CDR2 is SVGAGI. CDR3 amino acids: CASSYSTVSTEAFF. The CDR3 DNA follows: TGTGCCAGCAGTTACTCGACGGTCAGCACTGAAGCTTTCTTT.

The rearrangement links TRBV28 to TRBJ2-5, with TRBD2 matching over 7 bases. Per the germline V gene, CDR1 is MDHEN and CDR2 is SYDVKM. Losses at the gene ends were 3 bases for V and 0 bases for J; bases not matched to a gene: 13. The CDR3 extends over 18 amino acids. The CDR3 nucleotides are TGTGCCAGCAGTTTCCCTCAACTTGGCGGGAGTCACCAAGAGACCCAGTACTTC. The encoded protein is CASSFPQLGGSHQETQYF. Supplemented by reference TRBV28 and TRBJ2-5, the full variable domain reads DVKVTQSSRYLVKRTGEKVFLECVQDMDHENMFWYRQDPGLGLRLIYFSYDVKMKEKGDIPEGYSVSREKKERFSLILESASTNQTSMYLCASSFPQLGGSHQETQYFGPGTRLLVL.

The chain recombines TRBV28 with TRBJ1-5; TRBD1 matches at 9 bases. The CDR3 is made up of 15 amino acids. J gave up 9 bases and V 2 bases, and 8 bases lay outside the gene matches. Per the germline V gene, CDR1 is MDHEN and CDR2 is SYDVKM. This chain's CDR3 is CASSLTPGQGLPQHF. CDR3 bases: TGTGCCAGCAGTTTAACCCCGGGACAGGGTTTGCCCCAGCATTTT.

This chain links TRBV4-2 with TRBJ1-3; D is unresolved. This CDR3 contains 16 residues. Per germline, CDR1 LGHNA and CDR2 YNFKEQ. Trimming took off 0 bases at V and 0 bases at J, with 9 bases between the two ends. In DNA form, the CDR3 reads TGTGCCAGCAGCCAAGATGTGTCGTACTCTGGAAACACCATATATTTT. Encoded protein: CASSQDVSYSGNTIYF.

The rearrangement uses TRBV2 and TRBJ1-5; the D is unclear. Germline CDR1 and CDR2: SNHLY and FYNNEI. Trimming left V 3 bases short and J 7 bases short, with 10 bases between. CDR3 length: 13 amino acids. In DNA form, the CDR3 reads TGTGCCAGCAGTGAGTGGGTTGGGCAGCCCCAGCATTTT. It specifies CASSEWVGQPQHF.